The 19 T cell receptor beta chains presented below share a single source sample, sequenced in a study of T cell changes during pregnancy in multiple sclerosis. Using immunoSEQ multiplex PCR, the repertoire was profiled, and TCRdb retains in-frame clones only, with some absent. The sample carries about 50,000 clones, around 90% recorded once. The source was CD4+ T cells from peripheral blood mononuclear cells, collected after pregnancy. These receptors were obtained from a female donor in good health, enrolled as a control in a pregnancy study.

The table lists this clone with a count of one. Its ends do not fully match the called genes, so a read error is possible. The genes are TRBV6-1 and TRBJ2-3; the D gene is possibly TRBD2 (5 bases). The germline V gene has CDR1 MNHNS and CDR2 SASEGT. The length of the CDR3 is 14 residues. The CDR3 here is CASKVGVGTDTQYF. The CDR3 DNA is TGTGCGAGCAAGGTCGGGGTGGGCACAGATACGCAGTATTTT.

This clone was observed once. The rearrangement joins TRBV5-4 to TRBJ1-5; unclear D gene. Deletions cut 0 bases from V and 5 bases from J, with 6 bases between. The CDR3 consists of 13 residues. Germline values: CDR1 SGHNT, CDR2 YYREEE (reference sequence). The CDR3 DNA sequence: TGTGCCAGCAGCTTGGGGGAGGATCAGCCCCAGCATTTT. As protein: CASSLGEDQPQHF.

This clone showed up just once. The CDR3 reads CASSRNRGNQPQHF. CDR3 bases: TGTGCCAGCAGCAGGAATCGGGGAAATCAGCCCCAGCATTTT. This sequence joins TRBV5-5 and TRBJ1-5; D unclear. In germline, CDR1 is SGHKS, CDR2 YYEKEE (reference sequence). V was trimmed by 4 bases and J by 4 bases, leaving 12 bases between them. CDR3 length: 14 amino acids.

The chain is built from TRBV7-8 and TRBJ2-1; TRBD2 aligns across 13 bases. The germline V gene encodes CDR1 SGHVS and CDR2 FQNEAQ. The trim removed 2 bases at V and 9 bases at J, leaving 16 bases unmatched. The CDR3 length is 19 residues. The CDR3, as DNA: TGTGCCAGCAGCTTACCCAGACGACTAGCGGGAGGCCTGGGAGGTGAGCAGTTCTTC. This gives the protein CASSLPRRLAGGLGGEQFF.

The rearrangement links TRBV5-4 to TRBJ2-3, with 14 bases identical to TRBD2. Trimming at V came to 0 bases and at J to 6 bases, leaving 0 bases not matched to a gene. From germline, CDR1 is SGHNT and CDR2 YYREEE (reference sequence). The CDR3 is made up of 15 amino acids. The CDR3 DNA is TGTGCCAGCAGCTTGGGGACTAGCGGGGGGGATACGCAGTATTTT. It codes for CASSLGTSGGDTQYF.

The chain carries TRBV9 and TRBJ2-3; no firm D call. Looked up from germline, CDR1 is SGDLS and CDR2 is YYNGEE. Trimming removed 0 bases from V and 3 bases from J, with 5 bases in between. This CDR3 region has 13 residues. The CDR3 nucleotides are TGTGCCAGCAGCGTAGCTACTACAGATACGCAGTATTTT. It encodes CASSVATTDTQYF.

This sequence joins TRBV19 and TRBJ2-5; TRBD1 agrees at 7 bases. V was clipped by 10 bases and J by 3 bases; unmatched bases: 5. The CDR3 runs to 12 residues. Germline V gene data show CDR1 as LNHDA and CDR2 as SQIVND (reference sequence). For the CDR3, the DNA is TGTGCCACCGGGACAGCCAAAGAGACCCAGTACTTC. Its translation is CATGTAKETQYF.

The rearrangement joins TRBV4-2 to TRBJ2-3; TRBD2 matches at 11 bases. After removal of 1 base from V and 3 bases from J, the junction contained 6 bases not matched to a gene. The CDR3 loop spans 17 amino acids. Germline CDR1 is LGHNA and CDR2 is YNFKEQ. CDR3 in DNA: TGTGCCAGCAGCCAAGGACTAGCGGGAAACCCGACAGATACGCAGTATTTT. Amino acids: CASSQGLAGNPTDTQYF.

For the CDR3, the DNA is TGTGCCAGCAATCGATACAGTCAAGAGACCCAGTACTTC. Its protein product is CASNRYSQETQYF. The genes are TRBV6-1 and TRBJ2-5; D not certain. This CDR3 contains 13 residues. CDR1 is MNHNS, CDR2 SASEGT, per germline. Between the trimmed V and J ends, which lost 7 bases and 2 bases, there was a span of 11 bases.

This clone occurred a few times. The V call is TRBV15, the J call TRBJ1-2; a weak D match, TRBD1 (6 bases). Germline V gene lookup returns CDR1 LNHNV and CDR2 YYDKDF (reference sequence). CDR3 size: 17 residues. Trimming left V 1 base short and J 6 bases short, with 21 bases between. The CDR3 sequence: CATSRVPATGLENGYTF. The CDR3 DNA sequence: TGTGCCACCAGCAGAGTTCCTGCCACAGGGTTAGAGAATGGCTACACCTTC.

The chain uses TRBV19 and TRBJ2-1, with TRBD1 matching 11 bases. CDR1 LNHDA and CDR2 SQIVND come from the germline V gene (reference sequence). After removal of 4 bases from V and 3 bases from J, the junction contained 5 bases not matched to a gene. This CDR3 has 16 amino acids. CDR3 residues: CASSTFGTGGYNEQFF. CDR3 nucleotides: TGTGCCAGTAGTACATTCGGGACAGGGGGCTACAATGAGCAGTTCTTC.

The CDR3: CASSDSAGGPTDTQYF. The CDR3 nucleotides are TGTGCCAGCAGCGATTCGGCGGGAGGGCCCACAGATACGCAGTATTTT. V usage is TRBV9 and J usage is TRBJ2-3; 9 bases fit TRBD2. The germline CDR1 and CDR2 sequences are SGDLS and YYNGEE. This CDR3 comprises 16 residues. V dropped 3 bases and J dropped 2; count of bases not matched to a gene: 7.

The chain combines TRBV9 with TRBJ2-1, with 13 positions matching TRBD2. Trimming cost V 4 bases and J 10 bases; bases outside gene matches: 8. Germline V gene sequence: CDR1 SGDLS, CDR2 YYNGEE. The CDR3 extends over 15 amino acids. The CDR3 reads CASSSGTSGIREQFF. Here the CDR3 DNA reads TGTGCCAGCAGCTCCGGGACTAGCGGGATTCGAGAGCAGTTCTTC.

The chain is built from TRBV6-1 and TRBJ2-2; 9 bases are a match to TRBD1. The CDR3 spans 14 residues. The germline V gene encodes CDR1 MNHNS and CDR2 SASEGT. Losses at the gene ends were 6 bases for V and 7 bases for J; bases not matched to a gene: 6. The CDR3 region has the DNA TGTGCCAGCAGGGACAGGGGTCTCGGCGGGGAGCTGTTTTTT. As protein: CASRDRGLGGELFF.

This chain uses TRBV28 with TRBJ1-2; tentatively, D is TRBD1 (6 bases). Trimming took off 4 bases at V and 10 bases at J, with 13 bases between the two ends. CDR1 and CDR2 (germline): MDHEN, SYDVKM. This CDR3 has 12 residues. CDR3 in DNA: TGTGCCAGCAGTTGGGACACAATCTCCTACACCTTC. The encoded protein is CASSWDTISYTF.

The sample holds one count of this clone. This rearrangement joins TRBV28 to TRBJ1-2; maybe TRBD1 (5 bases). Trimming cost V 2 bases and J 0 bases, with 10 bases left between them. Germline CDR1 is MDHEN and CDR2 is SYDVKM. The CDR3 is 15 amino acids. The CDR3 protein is CASSLGGTSNYGYTF. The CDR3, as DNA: TGTGCCAGCAGTTTAGGGGGGACCTCTAACTATGGCTACACCTTC.

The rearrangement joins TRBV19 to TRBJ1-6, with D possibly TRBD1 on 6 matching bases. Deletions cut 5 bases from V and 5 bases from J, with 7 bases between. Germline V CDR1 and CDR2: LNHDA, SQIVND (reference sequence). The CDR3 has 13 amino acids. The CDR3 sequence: CASSAGDNSPLHF. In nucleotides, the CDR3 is TGTGCCAGTAGTGCAGGGGATAATTCACCCCTCCACTTT.

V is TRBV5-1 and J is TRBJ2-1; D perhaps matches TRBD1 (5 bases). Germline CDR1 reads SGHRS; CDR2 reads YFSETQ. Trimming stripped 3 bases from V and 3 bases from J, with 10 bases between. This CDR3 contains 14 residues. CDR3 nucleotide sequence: TGCGCCAGCAGCTCCGGACACAGCTACAATGAGCAGTTCTTC. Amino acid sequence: CASSSGHSYNEQFF.

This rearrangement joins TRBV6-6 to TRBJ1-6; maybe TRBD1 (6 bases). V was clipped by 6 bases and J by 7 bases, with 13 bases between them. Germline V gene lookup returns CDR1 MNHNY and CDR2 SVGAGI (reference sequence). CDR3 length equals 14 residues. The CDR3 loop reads CASSRTAGNSPLHF. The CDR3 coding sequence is TGTGCCAGCAGCCGGACAGCGGGGAATTCACCCCTCCACTTT.